This T cell receptor (beta chain) emerged from a study of quantifying T cell responses using KT2 cells. Study information: Reverse transcription used primers in the TCR alpha and beta constant regions.

Known numbers of the T cell clone KT2 were added to PBMC. Each cDNA got a UMI-containing oligo ligated at its 3' end. The first PCR ran roughly 4 cycles with an equimolar RC1.1 and RC1.2 beta primer mix. Each CDR3 protein is one row after TCRdb ran MiXCR on the UMI-ligation and nested PCR reads. Altogether about 32,000 distinct CDR3 sequences are present, 7.3% being singletons, with the ten largest covering roughly 14%. CDR3 length: 15 amino acids. With 4 bases removed from V and 7 bases from J, the gap between germline ends came to 16 bases. Germline CDR1 SEHNR, CDR2 FQNEAQ (reference sequence). Study-level points and caveats: Very high KT2 spike-in numbers caused saturation in KT2 sequence detection. KT2 sequences were detected down to about one KT2 cell per 100,000 PBMC.

There are many counts of this clonotype. The antigen is unknown. The source of this sequence is a human donor. Material for sequencing was PBMCs spiked with cells of the T cell clone KT2. The rearrangement joins TRBV7-9 to TRBJ1-4, with D unresolved. CDR3 in DNA: TGTGCCAGCAGCTCCGGTGCTGCGACCTTTGAAAAACTGTTTTTT. Encoded protein: CASSSGAATFEKLFF.